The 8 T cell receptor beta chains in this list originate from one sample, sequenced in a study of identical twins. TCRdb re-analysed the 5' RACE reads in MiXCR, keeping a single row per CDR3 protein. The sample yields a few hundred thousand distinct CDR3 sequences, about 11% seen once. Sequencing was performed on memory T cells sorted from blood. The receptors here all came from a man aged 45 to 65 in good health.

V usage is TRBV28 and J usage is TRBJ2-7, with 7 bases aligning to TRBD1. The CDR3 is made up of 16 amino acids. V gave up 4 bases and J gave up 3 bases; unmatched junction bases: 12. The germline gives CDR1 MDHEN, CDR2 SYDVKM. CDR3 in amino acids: CASSSPVGGVHYEQYF. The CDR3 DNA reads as TGTGCCAGCAGTTCCCCTGTAGGGGGCGTTCACTACGAGCAGTACTTC.

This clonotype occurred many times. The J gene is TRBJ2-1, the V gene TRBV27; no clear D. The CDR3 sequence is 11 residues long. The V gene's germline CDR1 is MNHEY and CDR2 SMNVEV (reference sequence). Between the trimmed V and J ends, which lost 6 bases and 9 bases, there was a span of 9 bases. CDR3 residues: CASRKNVEQFF. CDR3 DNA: TGTGCCAGCAGGAAAAATGTTGAGCAGTTCTTC.

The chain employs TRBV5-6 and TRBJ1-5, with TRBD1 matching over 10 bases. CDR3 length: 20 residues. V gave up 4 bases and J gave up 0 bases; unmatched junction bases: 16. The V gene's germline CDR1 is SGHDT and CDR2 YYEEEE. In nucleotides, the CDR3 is TGTGCCAGCAGCAGCTTAGGTGAGGGGACAGGGGCTTCTAGCAATCAGCCCCAGCATTTT. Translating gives CASSSLGEGTGASSNQPQHF. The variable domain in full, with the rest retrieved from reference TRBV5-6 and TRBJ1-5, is DAGVTQSPTHLIKTRGQQVTLRCSPKSGHDTVSWYQQALGQGPQFIFQYYEEEERQRGNFPDRFSGHQFPNYSSELNVNALLLGDSALYLCASSSLGEGTGASSNQPQHFGDGTRLSIL.

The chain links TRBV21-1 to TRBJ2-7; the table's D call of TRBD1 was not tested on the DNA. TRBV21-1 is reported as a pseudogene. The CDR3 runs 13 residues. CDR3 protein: CASSDRTGIEQYF. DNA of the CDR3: TGTGCCAGCAGCGACCGGACAGGGATCGAGCAGTACTTC.

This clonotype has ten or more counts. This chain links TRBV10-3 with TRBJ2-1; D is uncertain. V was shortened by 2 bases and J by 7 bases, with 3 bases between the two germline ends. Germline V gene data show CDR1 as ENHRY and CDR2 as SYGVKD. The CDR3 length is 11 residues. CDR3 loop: CAISEGNEQFF. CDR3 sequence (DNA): TGTGCCATCAGTGAGGGTAATGAGCAGTTCTTC.

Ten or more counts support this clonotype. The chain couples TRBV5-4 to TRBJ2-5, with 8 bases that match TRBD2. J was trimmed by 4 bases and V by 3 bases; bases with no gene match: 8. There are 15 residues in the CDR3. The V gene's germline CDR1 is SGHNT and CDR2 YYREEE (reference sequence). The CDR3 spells CASSSQGAGGETQYF. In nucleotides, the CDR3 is TGTGCCAGCAGCTCACAAGGGGCGGGGGGAGAGACCCAGTACTTC.

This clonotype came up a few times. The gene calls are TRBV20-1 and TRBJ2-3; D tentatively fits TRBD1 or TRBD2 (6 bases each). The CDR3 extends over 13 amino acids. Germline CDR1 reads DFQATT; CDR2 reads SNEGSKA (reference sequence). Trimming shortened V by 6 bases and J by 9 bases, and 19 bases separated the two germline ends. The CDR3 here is CSAVTTGARTQYF. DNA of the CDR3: TGCAGTGCGGTAACAACGGGGGCGAGGACGCAGTATTTT.

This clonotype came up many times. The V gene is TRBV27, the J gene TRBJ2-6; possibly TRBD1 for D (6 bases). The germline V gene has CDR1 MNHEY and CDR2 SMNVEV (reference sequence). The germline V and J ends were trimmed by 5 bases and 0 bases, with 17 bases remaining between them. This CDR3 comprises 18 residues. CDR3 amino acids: CASSPTGYESSGANVLTF. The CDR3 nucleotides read TGTGCCAGCAGTCCAACAGGGTACGAAAGCTCTGGGGCCAACGTCCTGACTTTC.